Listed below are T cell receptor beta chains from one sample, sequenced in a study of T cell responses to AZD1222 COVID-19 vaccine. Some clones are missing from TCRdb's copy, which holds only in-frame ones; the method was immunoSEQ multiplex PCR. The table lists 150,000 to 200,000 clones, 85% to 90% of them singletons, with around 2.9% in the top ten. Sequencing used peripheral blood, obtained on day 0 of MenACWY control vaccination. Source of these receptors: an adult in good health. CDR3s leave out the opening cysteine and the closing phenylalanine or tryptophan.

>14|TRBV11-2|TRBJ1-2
ASSSYRRGHNYGYT
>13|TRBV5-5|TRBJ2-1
ASSLLSAGGNEQF
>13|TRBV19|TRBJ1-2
ASSIAPGANYGYT
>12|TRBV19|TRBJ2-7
ASSIGTGTYEQY
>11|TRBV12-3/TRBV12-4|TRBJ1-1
ASSFGLNTEAF
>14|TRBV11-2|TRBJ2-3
ASSGRDRGRKDTQY
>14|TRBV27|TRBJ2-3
ASSLPTSGSTDTQY
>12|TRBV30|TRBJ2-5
AWSVVSGKETQY
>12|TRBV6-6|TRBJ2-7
ASSPLAGVAEQY
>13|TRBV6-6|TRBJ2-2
ASRHHIGGTGELF
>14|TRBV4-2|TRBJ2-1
ASSQDGTGKNAGQF
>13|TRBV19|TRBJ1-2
ASSIATRLSNGYT
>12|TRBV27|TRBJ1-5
ASSFAGMNQPQH
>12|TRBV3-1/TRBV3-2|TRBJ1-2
ASSQDVDFYGYT
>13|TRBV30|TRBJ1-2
AWESRTPILYGYT
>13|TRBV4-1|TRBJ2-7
ASSPLDRFRYEQY
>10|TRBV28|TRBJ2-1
ASSSPSREQF
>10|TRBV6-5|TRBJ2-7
ASYSSAYEQY
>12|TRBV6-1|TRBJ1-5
ASSDRARESTQH
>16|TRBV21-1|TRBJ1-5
ASSKTGTGVRSNQPQH
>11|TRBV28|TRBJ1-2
ASSLVGVPGYT
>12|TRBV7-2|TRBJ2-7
ASSLGTAGNEQY
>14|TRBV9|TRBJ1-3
ASSPRQGVTGNTIY
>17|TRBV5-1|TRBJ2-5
ASSRGTSGRALGQETQY
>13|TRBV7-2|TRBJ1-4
ASSSVRRGNEKLF
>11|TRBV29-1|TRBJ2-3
SDRTGTQRAQY
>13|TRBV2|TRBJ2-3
ASSLAGVGTDTQY
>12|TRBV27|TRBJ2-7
ASSLRRPPYEQY
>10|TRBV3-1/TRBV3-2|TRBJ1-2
ASRPSTGGLT
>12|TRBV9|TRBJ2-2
ASSLKGGTGELF
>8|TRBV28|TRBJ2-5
ASSQRTQY
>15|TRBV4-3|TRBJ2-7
ASSQEPPGTGDYEQY
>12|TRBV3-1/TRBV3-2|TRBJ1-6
ASSQDGTGTPLH
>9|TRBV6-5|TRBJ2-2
ASSLAGELF
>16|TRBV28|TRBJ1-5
ASSLYPGKGTSSKPQH
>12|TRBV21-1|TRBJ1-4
ASSLGDRGEKLF
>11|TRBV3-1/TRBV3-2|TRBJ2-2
ASSQWNTGELF
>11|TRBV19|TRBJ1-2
ASREDSIYGYT
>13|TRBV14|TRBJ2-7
ASSQDGWGGNEQY
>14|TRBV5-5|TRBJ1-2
ASSLASGFRSYGYT
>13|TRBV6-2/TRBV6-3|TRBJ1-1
ASSLPGTGGAEAF
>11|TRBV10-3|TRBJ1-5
AISGQGNQPQH
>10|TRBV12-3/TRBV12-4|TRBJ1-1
ASSLDGFEAF
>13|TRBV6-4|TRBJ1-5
ASSESGAGNQPQH